The 21 T cell receptor beta chains given below trace back to one sample, sequenced in a study of metastatic and nonmetastatic thyroid tumors. TCRdb recomputed clones from the PCR reads via MiXCR. The sample lists approximately 9,700 clones; approximately 33% were seen once. No treatment of any kind had been given to any patient before thyroid surgery. Sequencing was carried out using tumor tissue. All receptors come from a female donor with papillary thyroid cancer or a benign thyroid nodule (not recorded which). Some clones in this sample may be carry-over from other donors' samples.

This clone occurred a few times. The rearrangement links TRBV28 to TRBJ2-2; no definite D call. The CDR3 is made up of 16 amino acids. Germline values: CDR1 MDHEN, CDR2 SYDVKM. The V end lost 7 bases, the J end lost 0 bases, and 15 bases lay between the germline ends. The CDR3 sequence is CASIRWTVTNTGELFF. Written as DNA, the CDR3 is TGTGCCAGCATCAGATGGACGGTCACGAACACCGGGGAGCTGTTTTTT.

This clone came up a few times. Written as DNA, the CDR3 is TGTGCCAGCTCACGGGGTTCACCCCTCCACTTT. Translating it yields CASSRGSPLHF. The chain recombines TRBV28 with TRBJ1-6; D not resolved. This CDR3 is built from 11 residues. V was trimmed by 8 bases and J by 9 bases, leaving 8 bases between them. Germline V lookup: CDR1 MDHEN, CDR2 SYDVKM.

The chain carries TRBV5-5 and TRBJ2-7, with D maybe TRBD2 (6 bases). V lost 6 bases and J lost 1, with 14 bases in between. Germline CDR1 reads SGHKS; CDR2 reads YYEKEE (reference sequence). CDR3 length: 14 amino acids. As DNA, the CDR3 is TGTGCCAGCAACCCGCAGGGAGGATCCTACGAGCAGTACTTC. Amino acid sequence: CASNPQGGSYEQYF.

CDR3 coding DNA: TGTGCCTGGAGTGAACCGGGACTAGCGGCATACTACGAGCAGTACTTC. Amino acid sequence: CAWSEPGLAAYYEQYF. The chain carries TRBV30 and TRBJ2-7; 11 positions match TRBD2. V shed 1 base and J 3 bases; nucleotides not matched to a gene: 8. Germline lookup yields CDR1 GTSNPN and CDR2 SVGIG (reference sequence). CDR3 length: 16 amino acids.

Remarks on this clone: A much bigger clone sits one base away, suggesting this may be a read error. This chain uses TRBV9 with TRBJ2-1; D remains unclear. This CDR3 has 15 amino acids. In germline, CDR1 is SGDLS, CDR2 YYNGEE. The ends were cut back, 0 bases at V and 8 bases at J, with 15 bases in the middle. The CDR3 here is CASSVAVFLGHEQFF. The CDR3 region has the DNA TGTGCCAGCAGCGTAGCAGTATTTCTCGGGCATGAGCAGTTCTTC.

The chain has TRBV2 and TRBJ2-1, with D perhaps TRBD2 (6 bases). This CDR3 contains 13 residues. The germline V gene encodes CDR1 SNHLY and CDR2 FYNNEI. V lost 0 bases and J lost 12, with 12 bases in between. The CDR3 DNA follows: TGTGCCAGCAGTGAAGCCTGGCAGGGACTGCAGTTCTTC. Translation gives CASSEAWQGLQFF. The full variable domain, completed using reference TRBV2 and TRBJ2-1, is EPEVTQTPSHQVTQMGQEVILRCVPISNHLYFYWYRQILGQKVEFLVSFYNNEISEKSEIFDDQFSVERPDGSNFTLKIRSTKLEDSAMYFCASSEAWQGLQFFGPGTRLTVL.

This chain joins TRBV20-1 and TRBJ1-2; D ambiguous. Germline CDR1 is DFQATT and CDR2 is SNEGSKA (reference sequence). The CDR3 totals 14 residues. Between the trimmed V and J ends, which lost 0 bases and 3 bases, there was a span of 11 bases. As DNA, the CDR3 is TGCAGTGCTAGAGAGACGGCTGTTTACTATGGCTACACCTTC. Its protein is CSARETAVYYGYTF.

The chain uses TRBV5-1 and TRBJ1-2, with D uncertain. This CDR3 has 12 residues. V was clipped by 4 bases and J by 2 bases, with 6 bases between them. CDR1 and CDR2 from the germline V gene are SGHRS and YFSETQ. CDR3 DNA sequence: TGCGCCAGCAGCAGAGGGAACTATGGCTACACCTTC. Its translation is CASSRGNYGYTF.

CDR3 nucleotide sequence: TGTGCCTGGAGTTTCGGGGACGAGCAGTACTTC. Translating it yields CAWSFGDEQYF. This chain links TRBV30 with TRBJ2-7, with D possibly being TRBD2 (5 bases). The CDR3 is 11 residues long. Germline V gene sequence: CDR1 GTSNPN, CDR2 SVGIG (reference sequence). The V gene lost 2 bases and the J gene lost 5 bases, with 7 bases spanning the gap.

J is TRBJ2-3 and V is TRBV5-4; 11 nucleotides align to TRBD2. With V trimmed by 0 bases and J by 7 bases, 7 bases remained unmatched. The CDR3 consists of 16 residues. Germline assignment: CDR1 SGHNT and CDR2 YYREEE (reference sequence). The CDR3 sequence is CASSLANSGRVYTQYF. The CDR3 DNA reads TGTGCCAGCAGCTTGGCCAATAGCGGGAGGGTCTATACGCAGTATTTT.

By sample share, this clone is medium-sized. The rearrangement joins TRBV4-1 to TRBJ2-7, with a tentative D call TRBD1 (6 bases). Germline CDR1 reads MGHRA; CDR2 reads YSYEKL. V was shortened by 4 bases and J by 3 bases, with 10 bases between the two germline ends. The CDR3 covers 13 residues. CDR3 sequence (DNA): TGCGCCAGCAGCCCCCCGGACAGCTACGAGCAGTACTTC. Protein sequence: CASSPPDSYEQYF.

This sequence joins TRBV11-2 and TRBJ2-3, with 7 bases that match TRBD1. Germline lookup yields CDR1 SGHAT and CDR2 FQNNGV. V lost 5 bases to trimming and J lost 1 base; unmatched junction nucleotides: 12. The CDR3 contains 17 residues. CDR3 sequence reads: CASSLGAQGVGTDTQYF. In DNA form, the CDR3 reads TGTGCCAGCAGCCTAGGGGCGCAGGGGGTCGGCACAGATACGCAGTATTTT.

This clone is medium-sized. The sample holds other DNA sequences that translate to the same CDR3. This chain uses TRBV28 with TRBJ1-4, with TRBD1 matching over 7 bases. Germline V gene sequence: CDR1 MDHEN, CDR2 SYDVKM. The CDR3 is made up of 16 amino acids. The trim removed 5 bases at V and 8 bases at J, leaving 14 bases unmatched. The CDR3 loop reads CASSPIMEGAREKLFF. For the CDR3, the DNA is TGTGCCAGCAGTCCTATAATGGAGGGGGCGCGCGAAAAACTGTTTTTT. Combining the CDR3 with reference TRBV28 and TRBJ1-4 gives the whole variable domain DVKVTQSSRYLVKRTGEKVFLECVQDMDHENMFWYRQDPGLGLRLIYFSYDVKMKEKGDIPEGYSVSREKKERFSLILESASTNQTSMYLCASSPIMEGAREKLFFGSGTQLSVL.

This clone was seen only a few times. The J gene is TRBJ2-7, the V gene TRBV10-3; D may match TRBD1 or TRBD2 (5 bases each). Germline loops: CDR1 ENHRY, CDR2 SYGVKD. V shed 0 bases and J shed 5 bases, with 14 bases lying between them. The CDR3 extends over 15 amino acids. The CDR3 DNA sequence: TGTGCCATCAGTGAGTCTGGTAGAGGGACCCACGAGCAGTACTTC. This sequence encodes CAISESGRGTHEQYF.

This clone counts as medium-sized. The chain joins TRBV9 to TRBJ2-3, with 12 bases aligning to TRBD2. The CDR3 sequence is 16 residues long. Germline trimming cut 1 base from V and 2 bases from J; bases unmatched to any gene: 2. The V gene's germline CDR1 is SGDLS and CDR2 YYNGEE. CDR3 coding DNA: TGTGCCAGCAGCGTACTAGCGGGAGGGATCACAGATACGCAGTATTTT. Residues: CASSVLAGGITDTQYF.

This clone was found many times. A read error may produce the germline difference seen at one junction end. CDR3 region: CASRRDRGRDERYF. The CDR3 DNA is TGTGCCAGCAGAAGGGACAGGGGGCGGGACGAGCGGTACTTC. V is TRBV6-1 and J is TRBJ2-7; TRBD1 aligns across 12 bases. CDR3 length: 14 amino acids. CDR1 and CDR2 (germline): MNHNS, SASEGT.

Comment on this clone: An end of the junction does not agree with germline; a read error may underlie this. The chain uses TRBV20-1 and TRBJ2-3; D may correspond to TRBD1 or TRBD2 (5 bases each). CDR3 length: 13 amino acids. The germline V gene encodes CDR1 DFQATT and CDR2 SNEGSKA (reference sequence). CDR3: CSAWGYGTYTQYF. In nucleotides, the CDR3 is TGCAGTGCTTGGGGGTATGGCACATATACTCAGTATTTT.

Note on this clone: The junction departs from the called germline gene at one end, perhaps through a read error. The chain is built from TRBV20-1 and TRBJ2-7; 9 bases are shared with TRBD1. The germline gives CDR1 DFQATT, CDR2 SNEGSKA (reference sequence). The CDR3 covers 17 residues. CDR3 sequence (DNA): TGCAGTGCTAGAGGGATAACCGGGACAGGGAGCTCCTACGAGCAGCACTTC. Protein product: CSARGITGTGSSYEQHF.

Of note for this clone: An end of the junction differs from the germline gene, which may be a read error. This chain connects TRBV3-1 to TRBJ1-2, with D unresolved. This CDR3 is 12 amino acids long. CDR1 LGHDT and CDR2 YNNKEL come from the germline V gene (reference sequence). The CDR3 reads CAGSQGQYGYTF. The CDR3 coding sequence is TGTGCCGGCAGCCAAGGGCAGTATGGCTACACCTTC.

The chain couples TRBV20-1 to TRBJ1-1, with D possibly TRBD1 on 6 matching bases. The CDR3 totals 13 residues. The germline V gene encodes CDR1 DFQATT and CDR2 SNEGSKA (reference sequence). The CDR3 DNA reads TGCAGCGTAGACAGGCGGCGGGGCACTGAAGCTTTCTTT. Translation: CSVDRRRGTEAFF.

This clone has just a few counts. The rearrangement joins TRBV19 to TRBJ1-1; TRBD1 matches at 12 bases. CDR1 and CDR2 (germline): LNHDA, SQIVND (reference sequence). The CDR3 extends over 15 amino acids. J was trimmed by 4 bases and V by 7 bases; bases with no gene match: 7. CDR3 nucleotides: TGTGCCAGTAAGCCGGGACAGGGGGCCGGCACTGAAGCTTTCTTT. It is translated as CASKPGQGAGTEAFF.